This T cell receptor beta chain was identified during a study of T cells after yellow fever vaccination. Per germline, CDR1 SGHTA and CDR2 FQGNSA. The CDR3 has 12 amino acids. V dropped 2 bases and J dropped 6 bases, with 4 bases sitting between them. MiXCR, applied by TCRdb to the 5' RACE reads, yields one record per CDR3 protein. Here the sample spans some 350,000 distinct CDR3 sequences, about 4% being singletons. The receptor's source is a man aged 18 to 35 who received the YFV17D yellow fever vaccine. The sequenced sample was PBMCs, obtained 5 days after the yellow fever booster vaccination. The chain is built from TRBV7-2 and TRBJ2-2, with D uncertain. The CDR3 nucleotides are TGTGCCAGCAGCTTACCCCCCGGGGAGCTGTTTTTT. Its translation: CASSLPPGELFF. The variable domain in full, completed from reference TRBV7-2 and TRBJ2-2, reads GAGVSQSPSNKVTEKGKDVELRCDPISGHTALYWYRQSLGQGLEFLIYFQGNSAPDKSGLPSDRFSAERTGGSVSTLTIQRTQQEDSAVYLCASSLPPGELFFGEGSRLTVL.